A selection of T cell receptor beta chains follows, all from one sample in a study of radiation and T cells in renal cell carcinoma. TCRdb's table, derived via immunoSEQ multiplex PCR, lists solely in-frame clones and lacks some. Of 100,000 to 150,000 clones listed, around 90% are singletons. The sample in question was blood, obtained from a patient whose treatment included radiotherapy and nephrectomy. The receptors here all came from a woman between 65 and 79 years old with renal cell carcinoma. CDR3s include the opening cysteine and the closing phenylalanine or tryptophan. A D gene is named only where the DNA matches it firmly. Clone size is given for some rows only: seen once, a few or many times, or a class if the clone is expanded.

CDR3	DNA	V	J	D	size
CASSLGAGERREQYF	TGTGCCAGCAGCTTGGGTGCAGGGGAGCGGAGGGAGCAGTACTTC	TRBV5-6	TRBJ2-7	NA	NA
CASSLGQISNTEAFF	TGTGCCAGCAGCTTAGGCCAGATCTCGAACACTGAAGCTTTCTTT	TRBV7-6	TRBJ1-1	NA	NA
CASSAGTNTGELFF	TGTGCCAGCAGCGCGGGGACAAACACCGGGGAGCTGTTTTTT	TRBV5-4	TRBJ2-2	NA	NA
CASHPKGGGPYEQYF	TGTGCAAGTCACCCAAAGGGGGGGGGTCCCTACGAGCAGTACTTC	TRBV12-2	TRBJ2-7	NA	NA
CAWRDLRETQYF	TGTGCCTGGAGAGACCTCCGGGAGACCCAGTACTTC	TRBV30	TRBJ2-5	NA	NA
CASMTAYNEQFF	TGTGCCAGCATGACTGCTTACAATGAGCAGTTCTTC	TRBV6-6	TRBJ2-1	NA	once
CASSLEGGYYGYTF	TGTGCCAGCAGCTTGGAAGGGGGTTATTATGGCTACACCTTC	TRBV5-4	TRBJ1-2	NA	NA
CASSPTSGPSKFF	TGTGCCAGCAGTCCGACTAGCGGGCCCTCTAAGTTCTTC	TRBV6-5	TRBJ2-1	TRBD2	NA
CASSDGPDTEAFF	TGTGCCAGCAGTGACGGACCAGACACTGAAGCTTTCTTT	TRBV5-4	TRBJ1-1	NA	NA
CASSVGGVAYEQYF	TGTGCCAGCAGCGTAGGAGGGGTCGCCTACGAGCAGTACTTC	TRBV9	TRBJ2-7	NA	NA
CASSQIGSNEKLFF	TGTGCCAGCAGCCAAATTGGGTCTAATGAAAAACTGTTTTTT	TRBV6-1	TRBJ1-4	NA	once
CASSTTQGYEQYF	TGTGCCAGCAGCACAACGCAGGGATACGAGCAGTACTTC	TRBV5-6	TRBJ2-7	NA	NA
CSTRGLNTDTQYF	TGCAGCACGCGGGGCCTAAACACAGATACGCAGTATTTT	TRBV29-1	TRBJ2-3	NA	few
CASSPTGFSYEQYF	TGTGCCAGCAGCCCTACAGGGTTCTCCTACGAGCAGTACTTC	TRBV6-4	TRBJ2-7	NA	NA
CASSLGKGMYEQYF	TGTGCCAGCAGCCTCGGGAAGGGAATGTACGAGCAGTACTTC	TRBV7-9	TRBJ2-7	NA	NA
CASSVSPNNEQFF	TGTGCCAGCAGCGTTTCCCCAAACAATGAGCAGTTCTTC	TRBV9	TRBJ2-1	NA	few